These 11 T cell receptor beta chains were all obtained from the same sample, sequenced in a study of CD8 T cells in ankylosing spondylitis. Using its own MiXCR run on the 5' RACE reads, TCRdb lists one record per CDR3 protein. The repertoire holds 190,000 or so distinct CDR3 sequences, with roughly 13% as singletons. The sample taken for sequencing was blood, either unsorted or a sorted T cell fraction (not recorded which). These receptors were collected from a male donor with ankylosing spondylitis or in good health (not recorded which).

The table lists this clonotype with a few counts. In DNA form, the CDR3 reads TGCAGTGCTAGAGATTTACTAGCGGCCTACAATGAGCAGTTCTTC. It translates to CSARDLLAAYNEQFF. The gene calls are TRBV20-1 and TRBJ2-1, with 8 bases identical to TRBD2. J was trimmed by 2 bases and V by 0 bases; bases with no gene match: 3. The CDR3 covers 15 residues. Per the germline V gene, CDR1 is DFQATT and CDR2 is SNEGSKA (reference sequence).

The chain employs TRBV11-2 and TRBJ1-1; no clear D. CDR3 length: 11 residues. Looked up from germline, CDR1 is SGHAT and CDR2 is FQNNGV. The V gene lost 3 bases and the J gene lost 11 bases, with 10 bases spanning the gap. CDR3 DNA: TGTGCCAGCAGCTTCGGTTTGGGGGCTTTCTTT. Protein product: CASSFGLGAFF.

This clonotype has more than one count but fewer than ten. This chain connects TRBV6-1 to TRBJ1-1; 7 nucleotides agree with TRBD1. Germline CDR1 is MNHNS and CDR2 is SASEGT. V trimming: 4 bases; J trimming: 1 base; junction bases outside the gene matches: 18. This CDR3 contains 19 residues. CDR3: CASSVLLTGAVFSNTEAFF. The CDR3, as DNA: TGTGCCAGCAGTGTTCTGCTCACAGGGGCTGTTTTTTCGAACACTGAAGCTTTCTTT.

This clonotype was detected only a few times. CDR3 sequence (DNA): TGTGCCAGCAGTTACGGTACAGGCACAGATACGCAGTATTTT. This sequence encodes CASSYGTGTDTQYF. The chain employs TRBV6-5 and TRBJ2-3; the D is unclear. V was pared by 2 bases and J by 1 base, with 7 bases between. The CDR3 spans 14 residues. Germline V gives CDR1 MNHEY, CDR2 SVGAGI.

This clonotype has a handful of counts. The rearrangement links TRBV25-1 to TRBJ1-4; maybe TRBD1 (5 bases). The V and J ends lost 7 bases and 4 bases respectively, with 10 bases between them. This CDR3 spans 13 amino acids. Germline lookup yields CDR1 MGHDK and CDR2 SYGVNS. The CDR3 here is CASTLTDNEKLFF. The CDR3 coding sequence is TGTGCCAGCACCCTGACAGATAATGAAAAACTGTTTTTT.

The CDR3 is CASSLNHGAGELFF. The CDR3 DNA follows: TGCGCCAGCAGCTTGAACCACGGAGCGGGGGAGCTGTTTTTT. This sequence joins TRBV5-1 and TRBJ2-2; D is unclear. The V end lost 1 base, the J end lost 8 bases, and 12 bases lay between the germline ends. The CDR3 covers 14 residues. The V gene's germline CDR1 is SGHRS and CDR2 YFSETQ.

The V call is TRBV7-9, the J call TRBJ2-5, with a weak D call TRBD1 (6 bases). Trimming shortened V by 6 bases and J by 2 bases, and 13 bases separated the two germline ends. Germline V gives CDR1 SEHNR, CDR2 FQNEAQ (reference sequence). The CDR3 runs 14 residues. CDR3 residues: CASRPTTGQETQYF. CDR3 sequence (DNA): TGTGCCAGCAGGCCGACCACAGGGCAAGAGACCCAGTACTTC. The full variable domain, rest sourced from reference TRBV7-9 and TRBJ2-5, is DTGVSQNPRHKITKRGQNVTFRCDPISEHNRLYWYRQTLGQGPEFLTYFQNEAQLEKSRLLSDRFSAERPKGSFSTLEIQRTEQGDSAMYLCASRPTTGQETQYFGPGTRLLVL.

This rearrangement joins TRBV6-1 to TRBJ2-3; weak D call: TRBD1 (7 bases). Germline assignment: CDR1 MNHNS and CDR2 SASEGT. The V end was cut by 4 bases, the J end by 1 base, with 12 bases between. CDR3 size: 15 residues. CDR3 protein: CASSGDREGTDTQYF. CDR3 in DNA: TGTGCCAGCAGTGGCGACAGGGAGGGCACAGATACGCAGTATTTT.

The chain recombines TRBV3-1 with TRBJ2-1; 9 bases are a match to TRBD2. The CDR3 is made up of 16 amino acids. Looked up from germline, CDR1 is LGHDT and CDR2 is YNNKEL (reference sequence). V lost 1 base and J lost 4; bases outside the gene matches: 5. The CDR3 region is CASSQAIAGEYNEQFF. The DNA of the CDR3 is TGTGCCAGCAGCCAAGCAATAGCGGGAGAATACAATGAGCAGTTCTTC.

The chain couples TRBV12-3 or TRBV12-4 to TRBJ1-2; 9 nucleotides match TRBD1. V gave up 3 bases and J gave up 6 bases; unmatched junction bases: 8. The CDR3 has 15 amino acids. The CDR3 region has the DNA TGTGCCAGCAGTTTTCCGGGACAGGGAGGCCATGGCTACACCTTC. This gives the protein CASSFPGQGGHGYTF.

This clonotype was picked up a small number of times. The chain employs TRBV2 and TRBJ1-2; D perhaps matches TRBD1 (6 bases). CDR1 and CDR2 from the germline V gene are SNHLY and FYNNEI. The CDR3 totals 14 residues. The V end lost 6 bases, the J end lost 4 bases, and 15 bases lay between the germline ends. DNA for the CDR3: TGTGCCAGCAGAAGCGGGGGCGCGTCCTATGGCTACACCTTC. It specifies CASRSGGASYGYTF.